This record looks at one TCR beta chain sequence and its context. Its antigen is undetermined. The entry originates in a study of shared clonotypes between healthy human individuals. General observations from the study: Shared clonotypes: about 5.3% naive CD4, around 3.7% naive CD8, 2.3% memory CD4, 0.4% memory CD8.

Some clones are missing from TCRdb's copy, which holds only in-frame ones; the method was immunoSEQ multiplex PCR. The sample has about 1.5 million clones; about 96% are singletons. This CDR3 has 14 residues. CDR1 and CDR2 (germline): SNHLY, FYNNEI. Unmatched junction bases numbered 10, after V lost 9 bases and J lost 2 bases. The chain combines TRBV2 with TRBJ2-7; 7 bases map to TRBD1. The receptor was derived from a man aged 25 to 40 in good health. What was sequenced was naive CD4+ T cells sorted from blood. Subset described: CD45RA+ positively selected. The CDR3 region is CASYLATGPYEQYF. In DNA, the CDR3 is TGTGCCAGTTATCTCGCGACAGGGCCCTACGAGCAGTACTTC.